This T cell receptor beta chain was captured in a study of early T cells in non-severe SARS-CoV-2 infection. For the study at large: Bulk RNA from unsorted whole blood was sequenced; chains were unpaired. Study conclusions and caveats: Missing private and CD4 specificities, VDJdb matching favored anti-spike CD8 responses.

This clonotype was counted ten times or more. Its antigen is undetermined. Individual cDNA molecules carried attached unique molecular identifiers. TCRdb processed the 5' RACE reads anew with MiXCR; each CDR3 protein has one entry. Of about 58,000 distinct CDR3 sequences listed, 9.5% to 15% are singletons. Germline-derived CDR1 and CDR2 are MNHNY and SVGAGI (reference sequence). The CDR3 consists of 15 residues. V shed 4 bases, J shed 8 bases, and the junction held 10 bases outside the gene matches. This clonotype originated in an adult who was a healthcare worker with PCR-confirmed SARS-CoV-2 infection or an uninfected control (not recorded which). The donor label of this sample is uncertain. The specimen comprised whole blood, sampled at baseline. V and J are TRBV6-6 and TRBJ1-4, with 7 nucleotides matching TRBD1. Written as DNA, the CDR3 is TGTGCCAGCAGTTCCCCATACAGGGGAAGGGAAAAACTGTTTTTT. Protein product: CASSSPYRGREKLFF.